This entry features one T cell receptor beta chain sequence. This specimen belongs to a study of T cell responses to AZD1222 COVID-19 vaccine. Clones were sequenced by immunoSEQ multiplex PCR, and TCRdb holds only the in-frame ones, with some missing. The data hold approximately 60,000 clones, with 75% to 90% observed a single time. Losses at the gene ends were 6 bases for V and 4 bases for J; bases not matched to a gene: 3. The CDR3 length is 14 residues. Germline V gene data show CDR1 as SGHAT and CDR2 as FQNNGV. The material sequenced was peripheral blood, taken 28 days after the second AZD1222 dose. V and J are TRBV11-2 and TRBJ1-3; 10 bases fit TRBD1. This clonotype was sampled from an adult who received the AZD1222 COVID-19 vaccine. CDR3 nucleotides: TGTGCCAGCAGGACAGGGGGCGCAGGAAACACCATATATTTT. The encoded protein is CASRTGGAGNTIYF.